The next 21 T cell receptor beta chains were all read from a single sample in a study of identical twins. TCRdb fed the 5' RACE reads into MiXCR, producing one record per CDR3 protein. The sample has 400,000 to 550,000 distinct CDR3 sequences; roughly 24% are singletons. These data were likewise used in another study, on T cells expressing NK-cell markers.

Source material: CD4+ T cells sorted from blood. These receptors were collected from a woman aged 18-29 years in good health.

This clonotype was found a few times. This chain links TRBV6-4 with TRBJ2-3, with 8 bases that match TRBD2. Germline V gene sequence: CDR1 MRHNA, CDR2 SNTAGT. The CDR3 loop spans 13 amino acids. J was trimmed by 7 bases and V by 5 bases; bases with no gene match: 5. For the CDR3, the DNA is TGTGCCAGCAGTTCGAGCGGGAGCTATACGCAGTATTTT. Translating it yields CASSSSGSYTQYF.

The genes are TRBV12-3 or TRBV12-4 and TRBJ2-3, with no clear D. V was trimmed by 2 bases and J by 3 bases, leaving 6 bases between them. The CDR3 extends over 13 amino acids. The CDR3 sequence is CASSLSQTDTQYF. In nucleotides, the CDR3 is TGTGCCAGCAGTTTAAGCCAGACAGATACGCAGTATTTT.

This clonotype has more than one count but fewer than ten. The genes are TRBV10-1 and TRBJ2-1; 9 bases agree with TRBD2. CDR1 is WNHNN and CDR2 is SYGVQD in the germline V gene (reference sequence). The CDR3 runs to 17 residues. After removal of 0 bases from V and 1 base from J, the junction contained 4 bases not matched to a gene. The chain's CDR3 is CASSESGLASSYNEQFF. CDR3 DNA: TGCGCCAGCAGTGAGTCGGGACTAGCTTCGTCCTACAATGAGCAGTTCTTC.

The rearrangement uses TRBV20-1 and TRBJ2-4, with D possibly called TRBD1 or TRBD2 (7 bases each). V was pared by 5 bases and J by 0 bases, with 14 bases between. CDR3 length equals 15 residues. Germline V lookup: CDR1 DFQATT, CDR2 SNEGSKA (reference sequence). CDR3 region: CSAEQGTIAKNIQYF. The CDR3 region has the DNA TGCAGTGCTGAACAGGGGACTATAGCCAAAAACATTCAGTACTTC.

This chain uses TRBV5-1 with TRBJ2-3; D possibly corresponds to TRBD2 (6 bases). The CDR3 contains 14 residues. The germline gives CDR1 SGHRS, CDR2 YFSETQ. V was trimmed by 8 bases and J by 1 base, leaving 14 bases between them. This chain's CDR3 is CASLEGGGTDTQYF. CDR3 in DNA: TGCGCCAGTCTGGAAGGCGGGGGCACAGATACGCAGTATTTT.

CDR3 sequence (DNA): TGTGCCAGCAGCATTTACCAGGGGAACACTGAAGCTTTCTTT. Amino acid sequence: CASSIYQGNTEAFF. This sequence joins TRBV5-4 and TRBJ1-1; the D gene is possibly TRBD1 (5 bases). The V gene lost 4 bases and the J gene lost 1 base, with 11 bases spanning the gap. Germline loops: CDR1 SGHNT, CDR2 YYREEE (reference sequence). This CDR3 is built from 14 residues.

This chain joins TRBV7-3 and TRBJ1-1, with D tentatively TRBD1 (5 bases). The V end was cut by 5 bases, the J end by 2 bases, with 15 bases between. The CDR3 consists of 15 residues. The germline V gene has CDR1 SGHTA and CDR2 FQGTGA. The CDR3 sequence: CASSPAGTINTEAFF. In DNA, the CDR3 is TGTGCCAGCAGCCCCGCCGGGACGATCAACACTGAAGCTTTCTTT. Full variable domain (rest looked up from reference TRBV7-3 and TRBJ1-1): GAGVSQTPSNKVTEKGKYVELRCDPISGHTALYWYRQSLGQGPEFLIYFQGTGAADDSGLPNDRFFAVRPEGSVSTLKIQRTERGDSAVYLCASSPAGTINTEAFFGQGTRLTVV.

The chain has TRBV20-1 and TRBJ2-7, with unresolved D. CDR3 length equals 11 residues. Per the germline V gene, CDR1 is DFQATT and CDR2 is SNEGSKA (reference sequence). Trimming cost V 5 bases and J 7 bases, with 12 bases left between them. The CDR3: CSAAMASEQYF. The CDR3 DNA follows: TGCAGTGCTGCGATGGCCTCTGAGCAGTACTTC.

The rearrangement joins TRBV6-1 to TRBJ2-5; perhaps TRBD2 as D (6 bases). Per germline, CDR1 MNHNS and CDR2 SASEGT. This CDR3 comprises 14 residues. V was trimmed by 6 bases and J by 5 bases, leaving 16 bases between them. The CDR3 bases are TGTGCCAGCAGCACCAATCCGGGGAGGGAGACCCAGTACTTC. This codes for CASSTNPGRETQYF.

The V gene is TRBV11-2, the J gene TRBJ2-5, with TRBD2 matching 7 bases. V lost 3 bases to trimming and J lost 3 bases; unmatched junction nucleotides: 4. CDR1 and CDR2 (germline): SGHAT, FQNNGV. CDR3 length equals 14 residues. CDR3 nucleotides: TGTGCCAGCAGCTTTAGCGGGCCTAAAGAGACCCAGTACTTC. This sequence encodes CASSFSGPKETQYF.

V is TRBV10-3 and J is TRBJ2-7, with a weak D call TRBD1 (6 bases). The CDR3 totals 13 residues. V lost 11 bases to trimming and J lost 7 bases, with 21 bases between them. CDR1 and CDR2 (germline): ENHRY, SYGVKD. In DNA, the CDR3 is TGTGCCGTGACAGGTAGGGGCCTGGATGAGCAGTACTTC. Translation gives CAVTGRGLDEQYF.

The chain is built from TRBV12-3 or TRBV12-4 and TRBJ2-1; tentatively, D is TRBD2 (7 bases). The CDR3 covers 16 residues. V was clipped by 7 bases and J by 5 bases, with 21 bases between them. The CDR3 loop is CASTRRGRAWDNEQFF. The CDR3 DNA sequence: TGTGCCAGCACACGGAGGGGGAGGGCCTGGGACAATGAGCAGTTCTTC.

This clonotype has a handful of counts. The V and J genes are TRBV10-3 and TRBJ2-6; unclear D gene. Germline V lookup: CDR1 ENHRY, CDR2 SYGVKD. V was cut by 6 bases and J by 0 bases, with 15 bases left in between. The CDR3 is 17 residues long. As DNA, the CDR3 is TGTGCCATCAGGAGGACCGTAATTCTCTCTGGGGCCAACGTCCTGACTTTC. It yields the protein CAIRRTVILSGANVLTF.

The rearrangement uses TRBV11-3 and TRBJ2-1, with D perhaps given as TRBD1 or TRBD2 (5 bases each). The V gene lost 3 bases and the J gene lost 7 bases, with 16 bases spanning the gap. CDR1 and CDR2 from the germline V gene are SGHNT and YENEEA. The CDR3 length is 15 residues. The CDR3 spells CASSFRDGKRNEQFF. For the CDR3, the DNA is TGTGCCAGCAGCTTCAGGGACGGTAAACGGAATGAGCAGTTCTTC.

This clonotype was detected ten times or more. V is TRBV5-1 and J is TRBJ1-1; no clear D. V lost 1 base to trimming and J lost 1 base, with 14 bases between them. The CDR3 has 16 residues. CDR1 and CDR2 from the germline V gene are SGHRS and YFSETQ. The CDR3 DNA sequence: TGCGCCAGCAGCTTGAGCACGGGTAGGTCGAACACTGAAGCTTTCTTT. Translation gives CASSLSTGRSNTEAFF.

This clonotype came up a few times. CDR3 protein: CASSYPTTSSALYNEQFF. CDR3 bases: TGTGCCAGCAGTTACCCCACGACTAGCTCGGCCCTTTACAATGAGCAGTTCTTC. The V gene is TRBV6-2 or TRBV6-3, the J gene TRBJ2-1; TRBD2 agrees at 7 bases. Germline CDR1 is MNHEY and CDR2 is SVGEGT. J lost 4 bases, V lost 2 bases, and 14 bases had no gene match. The CDR3 is made up of 18 amino acids.

This clonotype was detected a few times. The rearrangement links TRBV6-2 or TRBV6-3 to TRBJ2-3; weak D call: TRBD2 (5 bases). CDR1 and CDR2 from the germline V gene are MNHEY and SVGEGT. CDR3 length: 14 residues. V lost 0 bases, J lost 4 bases, and 8 bases lay in between. The CDR3 DNA reads TGTGCCAGCAGTTACTCCAGCGGATCAGATACGCAGTATTTT. Its protein is CASSYSSGSDTQYF.

V gene TRBV9 combines with J gene TRBJ2-3; perhaps TRBD2 as D (5 bases). V was cut by 4 bases and J by 3 bases, with 12 bases left in between. The length of the CDR3 is 14 residues. The V gene's germline CDR1 is SGDLS and CDR2 YYNGEE. DNA of the CDR3: TGTGCCAGCAGCAAGCGGCATTTAACAGATACGCAGTATTTT. Encoded protein: CASSKRHLTDTQYF.

This clonotype was detected a few times. The chain employs TRBV29-1 and TRBJ2-5; D gene ambiguous. This CDR3 region has 11 residues. Germline-derived CDR1 and CDR2 are SQVTM and ANQGSEA. V lost 3 bases to trimming and J lost 13 bases, with 15 bases between them. CDR3 amino acids: CSVDPQPNRYF. The CDR3 nucleotides read TGCAGCGTTGATCCCCAGCCCAACCGGTACTTC.

This clonotype showed up many times. This sequence joins TRBV20-1 and TRBJ2-7, with 10 bases fitting TRBD1. V shed 6 bases and J 4 bases; nucleotides not matched to a gene: 6. Germline-derived CDR1 and CDR2 are DFQATT and SNEGSKA (reference sequence). This CDR3 has 13 residues. CDR3 residues: CSAHWDRGYEQYF. CDR3 bases: TGCAGTGCCCATTGGGACAGGGGTTACGAGCAGTACTTC.

A few counts support this clonotype. The chain combines TRBV9 with TRBJ2-2; 10 bases match TRBD2. Germline trimming cut 3 bases from V and 7 bases from J; bases unmatched to any gene: 9. The germline CDR1 and CDR2 sequences are SGDLS and YYNGEE. The CDR3 runs to 16 residues. The CDR3 DNA reads as TGTGCCAGCAGCGAGCGGCTAGCGGGAGCGATCGGGGAGCTGTTTTTT. As protein: CASSERLAGAIGELFF.